Each of the 20 T cell receptor beta chains below was sequenced from the same sample in a study of T cell responses to AZD1222 COVID-19 vaccine. Some clones are missing from TCRdb's copy, which holds only in-frame ones; the method was immunoSEQ multiplex PCR. The sample holds some 110,000 clones; roughly 86% are singletons and the top ten take 17%. The specimen comprised peripheral blood, sampled 28 days after the second AZD1222 dose. The receptors derive from an adult who received the AZD1222 COVID-19 vaccine.

The chain is built from TRBV27 and TRBJ2-1; D possibly corresponds to TRBD2 (5 bases). The germline V gene has CDR1 MNHEY and CDR2 SMNVEV (reference sequence). Trimming pared 5 bases from V and 4 bases from J, leaving 18 bases between. This CDR3 is built from 16 residues. The CDR3 protein is CASSLERELTYNEQFF. In DNA, the CDR3 is TGTGCCAGCAGTCTTGAGAGGGAACTAACATACAATGAGCAGTTCTTC.

The J gene is TRBJ2-7, the V gene TRBV18, with D tentatively TRBD1 (6 bases). Trimming took off 4 bases at V and 3 bases at J, with 16 bases between the two ends. This CDR3 has 15 residues. CDR1 is KGHSH and CDR2 is LQKENI in the germline V gene. This CDR3 reads CASSLSGRGVYEQYF. Written as DNA, the CDR3 is TGTGCCAGCTCACTGTCCGGCAGGGGCGTCTACGAGCAGTACTTC. The full variable domain, in which reference TRBV18 and TRBJ2-7 provide the parts outside the CDR3, is NAGVMQNPRHLVRRRGQEARLRCSPMKGHSHVYWYRQLPEEGLKFMVYLQKENIIDESGMPKERFSAEFPKEGPSILRIQQVVRGDSAAYFCASSLSGRGVYEQYFGPGTRLTVT.

The chain couples TRBV11-2 to TRBJ2-3, with 7 bases lining up with TRBD1. The CDR3 extends over 18 amino acids. Germline CDR1 is SGHAT and CDR2 is FQNNGV. The junction had 10 bases not matched to a gene; V was cut back by 1 base and J by 0 bases. CDR3 residues: CASSLVRVTGLSTDTQYF. The CDR3 DNA sequence: TGTGCCAGCAGCTTAGTTCGAGTGACAGGGCTTAGCACAGATACGCAGTATTTT.

The chain combines TRBV6-1 with TRBJ1-4, with 8 bases identical to TRBD1. The CDR3 runs to 17 residues. Trimming took 1 base from V and 6 from J; bases not matched to a gene: 10. CDR1 is MNHNS, CDR2 SASEGT, per germline. CDR3: CASSEDSRTGRYEKLFF. In nucleotides, the CDR3 is TGTGCCAGCAGTGAAGACTCGCGGACAGGGAGGTATGAAAAACTGTTTTTT.

This clone appeared a single time. V is TRBV10-3 and J is TRBJ1-1; weak D call: TRBD1 (6 bases). Germline-derived CDR1 and CDR2 are ENHRY and SYGVKD. CDR3 length equals 14 residues. V was clipped by 7 bases and J by 5 bases, with 17 bases between them. CDR3 protein: CAIIPQGPGTEAFF. The CDR3 DNA sequence: TGTGCCATCATCCCACAGGGCCCAGGGACTGAAGCTTTCTTT.

The chain links TRBV2 to TRBJ2-2, with 7 bases matching TRBD1. The CDR3 covers 16 residues. Germline values: CDR1 SNHLY, CDR2 FYNNEI. Unmatched junction bases numbered 5, after V lost 4 bases and J lost 0 bases. The CDR3 DNA is TGTGCCAGCAGTGTAGAGGGGGCCGCGAACACCGGGGAGCTGTTTTTT. It yields the protein CASSVEGAANTGELFF.

The chain has TRBV9 and TRBJ2-3; TRBD2 aligns across 8 bases. The CDR3 is 15 amino acids. J gave up 3 bases and V 3 bases, and 6 bases lay outside the gene matches. Germline V gene lookup returns CDR1 SGDLS and CDR2 YYNGEE. CDR3 region: CASSGERGTTDTQYF. The CDR3 DNA follows: TGTGCCAGCAGCGGGGAGCGGGGGACGACAGATACGCAGTATTTT.

This clone was picked up one time. The V and J genes are TRBV28 and TRBJ1-5; 7 positions match TRBD1. V was clipped by 6 bases and J by 0 bases; unmatched bases: 5. CDR1 is MDHEN, CDR2 SYDVKM, per germline. This CDR3 comprises 15 residues. CDR3 loop: CASRIDRASNQPQHF. CDR3 nucleotide sequence: TGTGCCAGCAGGATCGACAGGGCTAGCAATCAGCCCCAGCATTTT.

This chain uses TRBV6-5 with TRBJ1-3, with 7 bases that match TRBD1. The trim removed 0 bases at V and 3 bases at J, leaving 2 bases unmatched. Per germline, CDR1 MNHEY and CDR2 SVGAGI. The CDR3 is made up of 15 amino acids. Here the CDR3 reads CASSYSDRVGNTIYF. The CDR3 DNA follows: TGTGCCAGCAGTTACTCCGACAGGGTTGGAAACACCATATATTTT.

The rearrangement joins TRBV3-1 (or the pseudogene TRBV3-2) to TRBJ1-5; 10 bases fit TRBD1. The CDR3 totals 15 residues. Trimming cost V 4 bases and J 6 bases; bases outside gene matches: 6. In germline, CDR1 is LGHDT, CDR2 YNNKEL (reference sequence). CDR3 in DNA: TGTGCCAGCAGCCCAGCCGACAGGGGGCCTCAGCCCCAGCATTTT. Amino acids: CASSPADRGPQPQHF.

The chain carries TRBV28 and TRBJ1-4; D remains unclear. Germline V gene data show CDR1 as MDHEN and CDR2 as SYDVKM. The CDR3 spans 13 residues. Deletions cut 10 bases from V and 0 bases from J, with 9 bases between. The CDR3 is CAISGATNEKLFF. The CDR3 coding sequence is TGTGCCATTTCAGGTGCAACTAATGAAAAACTGTTTTTT.

The chain links TRBV7-9 to TRBJ1-1, with 7 bases matching TRBD1. Germline V gene data show CDR1 as SEHNR and CDR2 as FQNEAQ (reference sequence). The junction had 9 bases not matched to a gene; V was cut back by 5 bases and J by 9 bases. This CDR3 spans 13 amino acids. CDR3 amino acids: CASSPSTGPKAFF. The CDR3 DNA follows: TGTGCCAGCAGCCCATCGACAGGGCCTAAAGCTTTCTTT.

V and J are TRBV19 and TRBJ2-2; the D is unclear. This CDR3 has 13 amino acids. CDR1 LNHDA and CDR2 SQIVND come from the germline V gene (reference sequence). Between the trimmed V and J ends, which lost 7 bases and 7 bases, there was a span of 13 bases. The CDR3 DNA is TGTGCCAGTACGTTTTCGCGCGGCGGGGAGCTGTTTTTT. Its translation: CASTFSRGGELFF.

This clone has only a few counts. The rearrangement joins TRBV5-1 to TRBJ2-3, with TRBD1 identical over 9 bases. The CDR3 has 16 amino acids. Germline CDR1 SGHRS, CDR2 YFSETQ. The V segment lost 0 bases and the J segment 3 bases; nucleotides outside the gene matches: 5. CDR3 in amino acids: CASSLVGGQGTDTQYF. The CDR3 DNA reads as TGCGCCAGCAGCTTGGTAGGGGGACAGGGTACAGATACGCAGTATTTT.

CDR3 sequence (DNA): TGTGCCAGCAGTCCAATGGACGTGGGGGCGCCGGGCTACACCTTC. Its translation: CASSPMDVGAPGYTF. The chain has TRBV3-1 (or the pseudogene TRBV3-2) and TRBJ1-2, with D maybe TRBD1 (6 bases). The germline gives CDR1 LGHDT, CDR2 YNNKEL (reference sequence). The CDR3 has 15 amino acids. Trimming stripped 6 bases from V and 8 bases from J, with 22 bases between.

DNA of the CDR3: TGCGCCAGCAGCTTGGATGGCAGGGGGGCTGGAAACACCATATATTTT. Its translation: CASSLDGRGAGNTIYF. The rearrangement uses TRBV5-1 and TRBJ1-3, with 7 positions matching TRBD1. The CDR3 sequence is 16 residues long. CDR1 and CDR2 from the germline V gene are SGHRS and YFSETQ. The V gene end was trimmed by 0 bases and the J gene end by 2 bases; junction bases not matched to a gene: 5.

The gene calls are TRBV7-3 and TRBJ1-6, with 9 bases lining up with TRBD1. The ends lost 6 bases at V and 10 bases at J; junction bases unmatched: 7. CDR1 is SGHTA, CDR2 FQGTGA, per germline. The length of the CDR3 is 14 residues. As DNA, the CDR3 is TGTGCCAGCAGTTATACAGGGGGCGGATCACCCCTCCACTTT. Amino acid sequence: CASSYTGGGSPLHF.

This clone was counted only a few times. This chain links TRBV2 with TRBJ2-7; D may be TRBD1 or TRBD2 (6 bases each). Germline values: CDR1 SNHLY, CDR2 FYNNEI. This CDR3 is 14 amino acids long. V gave up 3 bases and J gave up 3 bases, with 12 bases separating them. CDR3 amino acids: CASSDTGTRYEQYF. CDR3 sequence (DNA): TGTGCCAGCAGTGACACAGGGACTCGCTACGAGCAGTACTTC.

The rearrangement links TRBV4-3 to TRBJ2-1; no clear D. The length of the CDR3 is 15 residues. V was shortened by 0 bases and J by 0 bases, with 6 bases between the two germline ends. In germline, CDR1 is LGHNA, CDR2 YSLEER. CDR3 sequence: CASSQDRVSYNEQFF. The CDR3 DNA reads as TGCGCCAGCAGCCAAGATAGGGTCTCCTACAATGAGCAGTTCTTC.

This chain connects TRBV6-1 to TRBJ1-1; D ambiguous. CDR1 is MNHNS, CDR2 SASEGT, per germline. Trimming left V 5 bases short and J 3 bases short, with 13 bases between. This CDR3 has 14 residues. In nucleotides, the CDR3 is TGTGCCAGCAGTTCTAACACCGGGGACACTGAAGCTTTCTTT. Protein sequence: CASSSNTGDTEAFF.